This T cell receptor beta chain was recovered during a study of T cells after somatic rescue of genetic block. Generated by immunoSEQ multiplex PCR, the TCRdb table keeps only in-frame clones and is missing some. The sample consists of about 67,000 clones, 90% to 95% of them appearing once. This CDR3 contains 15 residues. CDR1 MGHDK and CDR2 SYGVNS come from the germline V gene. V lost 2 bases to trimming and J lost 1 base, with 9 bases between them. The chain recombines TRBV25-1 with TRBJ1-5, with unresolved D. This sequence originates from a man aged 35-49 years. Sequences were obtained from peripheral blood mononuclear cells (PBMCs). The CDR3 region has the DNA TGTGCCAGCAGTGAAACGGGGTACAGCAATCAGCCCCAGCATTTT. It codes for CASSETGYSNQPQHF.